Presented here are 12 T cell receptor beta chains from one specimen sequenced in a study of human T cells and chemical hapten exposure. Time point denoted: patch test 1, 2 weeks after DPC sensitization. Documented treatment: therapeutic diphenylcyclopropenone sensitization with weekly scalp DPC. It was unfractionated whole blood from which total RNA was extracted. TCRdb redid the calling of the RACE reads with MiXCR, one entry per CDR3 protein. The table records around 44,000 distinct CDR3 sequences, 3% to 4% of them present only once. The sample was whole blood, taken in connection with sensitization to the hapten diphenylcyclopropenone (DPC). All receptors come from a man aged 45 to 65 with alopecia areata. Some clones in this sample may be carry-over from other donors' samples.

This clonotype was detected a few times. The V and J genes are TRBV6-2 or TRBV6-3 and TRBJ1-2, with D tentatively TRBD1 (6 bases). V was shortened by 5 bases and J by 4 bases, with 14 bases between the two germline ends. CDR1 and CDR2 (germline): MNHEY, SVGEGT. The CDR3 spans 14 residues. CDR3 DNA sequence: TGTGCCAGCAGTGCGGACAGCCAGATCTATGGCTACACCTTC. Its translation: CASSADSQIYGYTF.

The chain links TRBV5-4 to TRBJ2-5; 8 nucleotides align to TRBD2. CDR3 length equals 16 residues. J lost 4 bases, V lost 2 bases, and 10 bases had no gene match. Germline V lookup: CDR1 SGHNT, CDR2 YYREEE (reference sequence). The CDR3 here is CASSFPREAGGETQYF. DNA of the CDR3: TGTGCCAGCAGCTTTCCACGGGAGGCGGGGGGAGAGACCCAGTACTTC.

The table lists this clonotype with many counts. The CDR3 DNA is TGTGCCAGCAGCCAAAACGGGAATTACGAGCAGTACTTC. Protein: CASSQNGNYEQYF. The chain uses TRBV4-2 and TRBJ2-7; tentative D call: TRBD2 (5 bases). The V gene lost 2 bases and the J gene lost 4 bases, with 9 bases spanning the gap. The CDR3 is 13 amino acids. Germline loops: CDR1 LGHNA, CDR2 YNFKEQ.

This clonotype was observed at least ten times. This chain uses TRBV3-1 with TRBJ1-6; no clear D gene. The V end lost 6 bases, the J end lost 7 bases, and 10 bases lay between the germline ends. CDR1 is LGHDT and CDR2 is YNNKEL in the germline V gene (reference sequence). The length of the CDR3 is 13 residues. CDR3: CASRARENSPLHF. The CDR3, as DNA: TGTGCCAGCAGGGCACGGGAGAATTCACCCCTCCACTTT.

The rearrangement uses TRBV7-9 and TRBJ1-3; 7 bases align to TRBD1. Germline CDR1 reads SEHNR; CDR2 reads FQNEAQ (reference sequence). The CDR3 has 14 residues. The J segment lost 8 bases and the V segment lost 5 bases, leaving 9 bases of the junction unmatched. The CDR3 here is CASSRQGMIDTIYF. CDR3 in DNA: TGTGCCAGCAGCCGACAGGGAATGATAGACACCATATATTTT.

This clonotype was seen many times. The rearrangement joins TRBV18 to TRBJ2-7, with 10 bases aligning to TRBD1. The CDR3 covers 13 residues. Germline V gives CDR1 KGHSH, CDR2 LQKENI. J lost 5 bases, V lost 4 bases, and 2 bases had no gene match. Here the CDR3 DNA reads TGTGCCAGCTCACAGGACAGGGGGAACGAGCAGTACTTC. Translated: CASSQDRGNEQYF.

This sequence joins TRBV10-3 and TRBJ2-3; 8 nucleotides agree with TRBD2. Trimming cost V 1 base and J 4 bases; bases outside gene matches: 10. The CDR3 is 17 residues long. The germline V gene has CDR1 ENHRY and CDR2 SYGVKD. CDR3 bases: TGTGCCATCAGTGAGTTCGGCCCTAGCGGGCGCCCAGATACGCAGTATTTT. Protein: CAISEFGPSGRPDTQYF.

This clonotype has a count of ten or more. The chain has TRBV6-1 and TRBJ1-1; possibly TRBD1 for D (6 bases). CDR1 is MNHNS, CDR2 SASEGT, per germline. Trimming removed 1 base at V and 0 bases at J, with 9 bases between. This CDR3 spans 15 amino acids. The CDR3 nucleotides are TGTGCCAGCAGTGAAGTTCAGGGGATGAACACTGAAGCTTTCTTT. Residues: CASSEVQGMNTEAFF.

The V call is TRBV11-2, the J call TRBJ2-5; D unclear. CDR1 SGHAT and CDR2 FQNNGV come from the germline V gene. The length of the CDR3 is 14 residues. Trimming stripped 3 bases from V and 2 bases from J, with 10 bases between. CDR3 amino acids: CASSFGASQETQYF. The CDR3 DNA reads TGTGCCAGCAGCTTCGGAGCGTCACAAGAGACCCAGTACTTC.

This clonotype was seen ten or more times. The rearrangement joins TRBV15 to TRBJ2-1; D is unresolved. V lost 4 bases to trimming and J lost 10 bases, with 8 bases between them. The CDR3 is 11 residues long. Germline V gives CDR1 LNHNV, CDR2 YYDKDF (reference sequence). The CDR3 nucleotides read TGTGCCACCAGCACGTGGTTAGAGCAGTTCTTC. This encodes CATSTWLEQFF.

In its sample, this clonotype was seen many times. The genes are TRBV5-1 and TRBJ2-3, with 7 bases lining up with TRBD1. The CDR3 contains 14 residues. The germline V gene encodes CDR1 SGHRS and CDR2 YFSETQ. J gave up 1 base and V 3 bases, and 2 bases lay outside the gene matches. The CDR3 is CASSSGQGTDTQYF. CDR3 in DNA: TGCGCCAGCAGCTCTGGACAGGGCACAGATACGCAGTATTTT.

This clonotype was detected a few times. CDR3 nucleotides: TGCGCCAGAGCCGGGAGAGGGAATGAGGACACAGATACGCAGTATTTT. The encoded protein is CARAGRGNEDTDTQYF. The chain joins TRBV4-1 to TRBJ2-3, with D maybe TRBD2 (6 bases). The CDR3 is made up of 16 amino acids. Trimming shortened V by 9 bases and J by 2 bases, and 21 bases separated the two germline ends. CDR1 is MGHRA, CDR2 YSYEKL, per germline.